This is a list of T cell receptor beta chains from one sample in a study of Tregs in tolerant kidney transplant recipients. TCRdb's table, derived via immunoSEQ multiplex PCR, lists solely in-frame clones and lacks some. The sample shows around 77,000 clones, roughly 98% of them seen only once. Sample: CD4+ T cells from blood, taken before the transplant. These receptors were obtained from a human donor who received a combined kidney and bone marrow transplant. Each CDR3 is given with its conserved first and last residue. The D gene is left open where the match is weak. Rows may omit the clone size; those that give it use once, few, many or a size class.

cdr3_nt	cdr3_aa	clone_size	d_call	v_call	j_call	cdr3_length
TGTGCCAGCAGCCCCCGGACAGGGCGTGATACTGAAGCTTTCTTT	CASSPRTGRDTEAFF	once	TRBD1	TRBV7-3	TRBJ1-1	15
TGTGCCACCCGGGACAGGTCTAACTATGGCTACACCTTC	CATRDRSNYGYTF	.	TRBD1	TRBV10-3	TRBJ1-2	13
TGTGCCAGCAGCAAACAGGGGAAGGGGAATTCACCCCTCCACTTT	CASSKQGKGNSPLHF	.	TRBD1	TRBV5-4	TRBJ1-6	15
TGTGCCAGTAGTCAAGCCGGGGGTAATCAGCCCCAGCATTTT	CASSQAGGNQPQHF	.	.	TRBV19	TRBJ1-5	14
TGTGCCAGCAGTTTGATGGGACAGAGAGGAAACACCATATATTTT	CASSLMGQRGNTIYF	.	TRBD1	TRBV28	TRBJ1-3	15
TGTGCCAGCAGCTTGGTCTCACGGAGCTCCTACGAGCAGTACTTC	CASSLVSRSSYEQYF	once	.	TRBV5-6	TRBJ2-7	15
TGTGCCAGCAGTGAATCAAGACAGGCTCTTGGCTACACCTTC	CASSESRQALGYTF	.	.	TRBV2	TRBJ1-2	14
TGTGCCAGCAGCACCCGACAGGGACGGGGCTACACCTTC	CASSTRQGRGYTF	.	TRBD1	TRBV7-2	TRBJ1-2	13
TGTGCCAGCAGCATCAGCGGGTCCTCCTACGAGCAGTACTTC	CASSISGSSYEQYF	.	.	TRBV7-3	TRBJ2-7	14
TGTGCCAGCTCAAAGAGCGCCTCCTACGAGCAGTACTTC	CASSKSASYEQYF	.	.	TRBV18	TRBJ2-7	13